The rows below give T cell receptor beta chains drawn from one sample of a study of T cells in Graves' hyperthyroidism and ophthalmopathy. TCRdb independently ran MiXCR on the multiplex PCR reads; one entry per CDR3 protein. Of about 840,000 distinct CDR3 sequences listed, around 39% are singletons. The specimen sequenced was blood. All receptors come from a man aged 18 to 29 with Graves' hyperthyroidism. The CDR3 runs from the conserved cysteine through the conserved F or W. The D gene is left open where the match is weak. Clone size is given for some rows only: seen once, a few or many times, or a class if the clone is expanded.

size	V	length	D	J	DNA	CDR3
once	TRBV7-2	16	TRBD2	TRBJ2-7	TGTGCCAGCAGCTTATGGGCTAGCGGGGGGTTGGACGAGCAGTACTTC	CASSLWASGGLDEQYF
many	TRBV10-3	13	NA	TRBJ1-3	TGTGCCATCAGAGACAGGTCTGGAAACACCATATATTTT	CAIRDRSGNTIYF
NA	TRBV29-1	13	NA	TRBJ2-2	TGCAGCGTTGAAGCGGGGTCTCTAGGGGAGCTGTTTTTT	CSVEAGSLGELFF
NA	TRBV11-2	15	NA	TRBJ1-5	TGCGCCAGCAGCGGCTCCAAGGGGCGGGGTCAGCCCCAGCATTTT	CASSGSKGRGQPQHF
many	TRBV24-1	16	TRBD1	TRBJ1-5	TGTGCCACCAGTGATTCTTTAGAGGGGGCAAATCAGCCCCAGCATTTT	CATSDSLEGANQPQHF
NA	TRBV5-1	17	NA	TRBJ1-2	TGCGCCAGCAGCTCCCCCCGCGGTGGAGGTGAGGGGTATGGCTACACCTTC	CASSSPRGGGEGYGYTF
many	TRBV7-2	15	TRBD1	TRBJ1-2	TGTGCCAGCAGCTTCTACAGGGGGCCTAACTATGGCTACACCTTC	CASSFYRGPNYGYTF
few	TRBV3-1	13	NA	TRBJ2-7	TGTGCCAGCAGTCGCGGGGTTGCCTACGAGCAGTACTTC	CASSRGVAYEQYF
NA	TRBV10-3	14	NA	TRBJ2-7	TGTGCCAGCAGTCTCAGGGGACTAACGAGTGAGCAGTACTTC	CASSLRGLTSEQYF
NA	TRBV7-3	14	NA	TRBJ2-7	TGTGCCAGCAGTCCGTCGGGGCCCTCCTACGAGCAGTACTTC	CASSPSGPSYEQYF
NA	TRBV7-9	15	NA	TRBJ2-7	TGTGCCAGCAGCCAAGACCCGGGACCATCCTACGAGCAGTACTTC	CASSQDPGPSYEQYF
many	TRBV20-1	13	NA	TRBJ2-5	TGCAGTGCTAGCTATGCCACGGGGGAGACCCAGTACTTC	CSASYATGETQYF
few	TRBV19	16	NA	TRBJ1-1	TGTGCCAGTAGTATAGATCAACGGGGTATGAACACTGAAGCTTTCTTT	CASSIDQRGMNTEAFF
NA	TRBV25-1	18	NA	TRBJ2-6	TGTGCCAGCAGCTCCCGTCCGGGACGACCTTCTGGGGCCAACGTCCTGACTTTC	CASSSRPGRPSGANVLTF
NA	TRBV15	16	TRBD1	TRBJ1-5	TGTGCCAGCAGCCTTTACAGGGGTGGGAGCAATCAGCCCCAGCATTTT	CASSLYRGGSNQPQHF
many	TRBV14	13	NA	TRBJ1-5	TGTGCCAGCAGCCGCGGCGTCAATCAGCCCCAGCATTTT	CASSRGVNQPQHF